This TCR beta chain comes out of a study of blood T cell repertoires in COVID-19 (TCRdb year 2020). Background on the whole study: Samples from collaborators originated in the United States, Italy and Spain and spanned both the acute and convalescent phases of COVID-19. The prospective study material was composed of cDNA or gDNA derived from T cells, B-cell-depleted T cells, or PBMCs. The dataset comprised deeply sampled blood TCRbeta repertoires from subjects exposed to, actively infected with, or recovered from COVID-19. The repertoires were released in a freely available public database intended as a resource for research on the immune response to SARS-CoV-2. Samples came from the ongoing ImmuneRACE study (first 160 participants) plus 1,254 subjects from 6 global collaborators. Sample metadata almost always included a de-identified subject ID, COVID-19 status, age in years and sex. Where HLA class I and class II types were available, the types were taken from metadata supplied by the sample provider, not from assay-based typing.

Enrolling through a virtual design, the prospective study's participants ranged in age from roughly 18 to 89 years and lived across roughly 24 United States geographic areas. In the prospective study, participants were assigned to cohorts based on the clinical history participants reported in a screening survey and a study questionnaire. Exposed participants had been in contact with someone with a PCR-confirmed or clinician-diagnosed COVID-19 case within 2 weeks of study entry. In the prospective study, mobile phlebotomists collected whole blood, serum and a nasopharyngeal or oropharyngeal swab from each participant. Participants in the prospective study had the option to provide additional blood draws and questionnaires over a roughly 2-month period. Before DNA extraction, blood samples from the prospective study were shipped at room temperature or frozen. A word on this clone: It has no known antigen specificity. Per-base quality was not reported, and no clone a single base away is much larger than it.

Broad study findings and their caveats: Clinical and demographic metadata were provided uncurated, with the amount varying by source and participant.

The immunoSEQ Assay, a bias-controlled multiplex PCR, was used to amplify TCRbeta CDR3 regions from genomic DNA. As for how the authors treated the data: The number of nucleated cells in each sample was estimated from the amplification of reference gene primers within the assay. To quantify the absolute abundance of each unique TCRbeta CDR3 rearrangement, sequence reads were collapsed and filtered. For each sample, productive Simpson clonality was calculated as the square root of Simpson's diversity index over productive rearrangements. TCRdb obtained this table from immuneACCESS and retained in-frame rearrangements with V and J assigned. These tables miss some clones; where compared with another copy, unresolved V genes account for less than half of the shortfall, and the remainder is unexplained. V, J and clone size are taken as reported in that table, and D and trimming were inferred from the DNA itself. For this sample the table gives some 240,000 clones, of which 80% to 90% were detected only once. Around 3.2% of the sample comes from the top ten.

Specimen: PBMCs or T cells enriched from blood (not recorded which). The TCR was taken from a woman in her thirties or forties who had been exposed to COVID-19.

The nucleotides are TGTGCCAGCTCCTGGAGCGAGTCGAACACCGGGGAGCTGTTTTTT. This is translated as CASSWSESNTGELFF. This receptor chain uses TRBV11-2 and TRBJ2-2; confidence is insufficient to name the D gene. Via the germline V gene, CDR1 is SGHAT and CDR2 FQNNGV. V and J are truncated by 8 bases and 0 bases respectively, leaving an intervening sequence of 13 bases. The CDR3, cysteine through phenylalanine, is 15 amino acids long. This entry keeps only the CDR3 DNA: 45 bases, framed from base 1.